These 4 T cell receptor beta chains share one sample of origin, sequenced in a study of metastatic and nonmetastatic thyroid tumors. None of the patients had undergone any treatment ahead of thyroid surgery. MiXCR reprocessed the PCR reads for TCRdb. This sample yields about 85,000 clones, of which less than 10% are seen a single time; roughly 9% belongs to the top ten. The sample comprised blood. Receptors were obtained from a female donor with papillary thyroid cancer or a benign thyroid nodule (not recorded which). Some clones in this sample may be carry-over from other donors' samples.

The rearrangement links TRBV7-9 to TRBJ2-3; D possibly uses TRBD1 or TRBD2 (6 bases each). This CDR3 has 14 amino acids. The V gene's germline CDR1 is SEHNR and CDR2 FQNEAQ (reference sequence). Deletions cut 5 bases from V and 13 bases from J, with 22 bases between. CDR3 nucleotide sequence: TGTGCCAGCAGCGCCGGAGGGGCGGGACACCTGAAGTATTTT. Its translation is CASSAGGAGHLKYF.

This clone was observed at least ten times. V is TRBV9 and J is TRBJ2-3; D not certain. The germline V gene encodes CDR1 SGDLS and CDR2 YYNGEE. Trimming removed 0 bases from V and 6 bases from J, with 11 bases in between. The CDR3 is 14 residues long. The chain's CDR3 is CASSVERARDTQYF. CDR3 nucleotide sequence: TGTGCCAGCAGCGTAGAAAGGGCGAGGGATACGCAGTATTTT.

This clone was counted a few times. This may be a read error: a much more frequent sequence differs by one nucleotide. This chain connects TRBV28 to TRBJ1-2; 9 nucleotides align to TRBD1. The CDR3 consists of 14 residues. CDR1 and CDR2 (germline): MDHEN, SYDVKM. V was pared by 5 bases and J by 12 bases, with 13 bases of the junction left unmatched. The CDR3, as DNA: TGTGCCAGCAGTGTCCCCTGGACAGGGGCTAAGAACACCTTC. This sequence encodes CASSVPWTGAKNTF.

The table lists this clone with many counts. V usage is TRBV6-1 and J usage is TRBJ1-2; the match to TRBD1 covers 10 bases. V trimming: 7 bases; J trimming: 6 bases; junction bases outside the gene matches: 5. CDR3 length equals 13 residues. Germline values: CDR1 MNHNS, CDR2 SASEGT. The CDR3 loop is CASIRDRGDGYTF. CDR3 bases: TGTGCCAGCATCCGGGACAGGGGAGATGGCTACACCTTC.